Following are 10 T cell receptor beta chains from one sample sequenced in a study of identical twins. TCRdb fed the 5' RACE reads into MiXCR, producing one record per CDR3 protein. The table has some 300,000 distinct CDR3 sequences, roughly an eighth seen once. The same specimen was also included in a second study, on yellow fever vaccine responses in identical twins.

Sample: CD8+ T cells sorted from blood. These receptors all come from a young woman in good health.

This clonotype was detected only a few times. The chain has TRBV7-9 and TRBJ2-7; possibly TRBD1 for D (5 bases). Germline V gives CDR1 SEHNR, CDR2 FQNEAQ (reference sequence). Trimming stripped 5 bases from V and 7 bases from J, with 21 bases between. The CDR3 is made up of 15 amino acids. The CDR3 here is CASSPIGAPDQEQYF. The CDR3, as DNA: TGTGCCAGCAGCCCCATAGGGGCGCCCGACCAGGAGCAGTACTTC.

The rearrangement uses TRBV10-3 and TRBJ2-1; 10 bases align to TRBD2. Germline CDR1 and CDR2: ENHRY and SYGVKD. The CDR3 runs to 15 residues. V shed 3 bases and J 4 bases; nucleotides not matched to a gene: 3. CDR3: CAISDGSGRYNEQFF. CDR3 sequence (DNA): TGTGCCATCAGTGATGGTAGCGGGAGGTACAATGAGCAGTTCTTC.

This clonotype has a handful of counts. This sequence joins TRBV3-1 and TRBJ2-3; tentative D call: TRBD2 (6 bases). The CDR3 extends over 13 amino acids. CDR1 is LGHDT and CDR2 is YNNKEL in the germline V gene (reference sequence). V lost 6 bases and J lost 6, with 13 bases in between. CDR3 in amino acids: CASSIGSPDTQYF. The CDR3 DNA follows: TGTGCCAGCAGTATCGGGAGCCCGGATACGCAGTATTTT.

This clonotype was picked up a small number of times. The chain is built from TRBV28 and TRBJ2-4; D might be TRBD1 (7 bases). With 6 bases removed from V and 8 bases from J, the gap between germline ends came to 14 bases. This CDR3 spans 13 amino acids. The V gene's germline CDR1 is MDHEN and CDR2 SYDVKM. DNA of the CDR3: TGTGCCAGCAGATTGCAGGGGGGATACATTCAGTACTTC. Translation gives CASRLQGGYIQYF.

This sequence joins TRBV28 and TRBJ2-2; 8 bases are shared with TRBD2. Germline CDR1 and CDR2: MDHEN and SYDVKM. J lost 3 bases, V lost 6 bases, and 3 bases had no gene match. The CDR3 has 14 residues. CDR3 amino acids: CASSPAGDTGELFF. The DNA for the CDR3 is TGTGCCAGCAGCCCAGCGGGAGACACCGGGGAGCTGTTTTTT.

The chain uses TRBV4-2 and TRBJ2-2; perhaps TRBD2 as D (6 bases). This CDR3 region has 16 residues. The V end was cut by 0 bases, the J end by 1 base, with 9 bases between. Germline values: CDR1 LGHNA, CDR2 YNFKEQ. The CDR3 sequence: CASSQEYGGNTGELFF. CDR3 nucleotides: TGTGCCAGCAGCCAAGAATACGGGGGGAACACCGGGGAGCTGTTTTTT.

V and J are TRBV7-8 and TRBJ2-1; TRBD2 matches at 7 bases. The CDR3 is 13 amino acids. The germline gives CDR1 SGHVS, CDR2 FQNEAQ. With V trimmed by 1 base and J by 15 bases, 9 bases remained unmatched. The DNA of the CDR3 is TGTGCCAGCAGCTTAGATATCGAGCGGGAACCGTTCTTC. As protein: CASSLDIEREPFF.

This clonotype was detected only a few times. The V call is TRBV28, the J call TRBJ2-3; the D gene is possibly TRBD2 (5 bases). The CDR3 is 15 residues long. The germline V gene has CDR1 MDHEN and CDR2 SYDVKM. The V gene lost 6 bases and the J gene lost 3 bases, with 16 bases spanning the gap. CDR3 loop: CASREGLLATDTQYF. The CDR3 coding sequence is TGTGCCAGCAGAGAAGGACTCTTGGCGACAGATACGCAGTATTTT.

The genes are TRBV5-1 and TRBJ2-7; 14 bases are shared with TRBD2. Trimming removed 0 bases from V and 6 bases from J; junction bases left unmatched: 2. The CDR3 runs 15 residues. Germline CDR1 SGHRS, CDR2 YFSETQ. The CDR3 region has the DNA TGCGCCAGCAGCTTGGGTGGGACTAGCGGGAGCGAGCAGTACTTC. Its protein is CASSLGGTSGSEQYF.

V and J are TRBV20-1 and TRBJ1-5; 7 bases are shared with TRBD1. Germline CDR1 DFQATT, CDR2 SNEGSKA (reference sequence). This CDR3 region has 15 residues. V trimming: 6 bases; J trimming: 0 bases; junction bases outside the gene matches: 8. In DNA form, the CDR3 reads TGCAGTGCAGGATACAGGGGCGGTAGCAATCAGCCCCAGCATTTT. Its protein is CSAGYRGGSNQPQHF.